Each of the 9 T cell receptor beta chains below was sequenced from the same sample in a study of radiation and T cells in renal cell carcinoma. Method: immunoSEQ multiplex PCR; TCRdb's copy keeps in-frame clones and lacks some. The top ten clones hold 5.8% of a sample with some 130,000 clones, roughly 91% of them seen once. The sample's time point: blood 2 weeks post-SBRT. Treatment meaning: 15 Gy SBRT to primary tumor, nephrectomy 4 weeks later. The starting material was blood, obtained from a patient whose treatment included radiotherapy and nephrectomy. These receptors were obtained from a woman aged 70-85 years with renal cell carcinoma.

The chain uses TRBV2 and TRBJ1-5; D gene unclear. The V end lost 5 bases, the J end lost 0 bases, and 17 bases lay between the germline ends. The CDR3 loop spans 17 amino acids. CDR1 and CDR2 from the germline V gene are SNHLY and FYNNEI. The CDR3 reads CASSRGLGRYSNQPQHF. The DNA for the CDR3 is TGTGCCAGCAGTCGTGGCTTGGGCCGGTATAGCAATCAGCCCCAGCATTTT.

The chain's CDR3 is CASSLAGTDNEKLFF. The CDR3 DNA is TGTGCCAGCAGCCTCGCCGGGACGGACAATGAAAAACTGTTTTTT. The V call is TRBV9, the J call TRBJ1-4, with D perhaps matching TRBD1 (5 bases). The CDR3 consists of 15 residues. V lost 4 bases, J lost 5 bases, and 15 bases lay in between. Germline CDR1 SGDLS, CDR2 YYNGEE.

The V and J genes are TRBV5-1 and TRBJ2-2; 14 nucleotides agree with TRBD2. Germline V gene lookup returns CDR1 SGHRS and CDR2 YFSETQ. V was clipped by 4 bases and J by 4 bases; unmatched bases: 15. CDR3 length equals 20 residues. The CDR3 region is CASSPWTSGGPAVGTGELFF. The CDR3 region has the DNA TGCGCCAGCAGCCCGTGGACTAGCGGGGGGCCGGCCGTGGGCACCGGGGAGCTGTTTTTT.

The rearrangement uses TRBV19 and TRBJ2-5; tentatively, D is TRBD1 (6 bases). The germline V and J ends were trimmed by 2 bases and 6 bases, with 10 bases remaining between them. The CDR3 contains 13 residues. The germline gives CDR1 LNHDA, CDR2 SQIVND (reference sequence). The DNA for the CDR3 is TGTGCCAGTAGTATAAAGGGGGTGAAGACCCAGTACTTC. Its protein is CASSIKGVKTQYF.

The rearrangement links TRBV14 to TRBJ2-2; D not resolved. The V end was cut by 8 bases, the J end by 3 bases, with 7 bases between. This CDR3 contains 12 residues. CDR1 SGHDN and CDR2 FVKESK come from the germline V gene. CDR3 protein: CASGFYTGELFF. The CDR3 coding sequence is TGTGCCAGCGGGTTTTACACCGGGGAGCTGTTTTTT.

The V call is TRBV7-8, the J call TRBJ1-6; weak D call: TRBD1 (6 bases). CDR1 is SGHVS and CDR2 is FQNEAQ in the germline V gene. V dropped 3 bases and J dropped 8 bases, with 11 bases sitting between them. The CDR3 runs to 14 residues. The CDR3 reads CASSFSGGDSPLHF. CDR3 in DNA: TGTGCCAGCAGCTTTTCGGGGGGCGATTCACCCCTCCACTTT.

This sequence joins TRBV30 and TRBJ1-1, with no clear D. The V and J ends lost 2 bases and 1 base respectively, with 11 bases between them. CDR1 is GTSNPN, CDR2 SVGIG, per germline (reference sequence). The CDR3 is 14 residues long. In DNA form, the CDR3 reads TGTGCCTGGAGTTGGTGGAGGGCGAACACTGAAGCTTTCTTT. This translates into CAWSWWRANTEAFF.

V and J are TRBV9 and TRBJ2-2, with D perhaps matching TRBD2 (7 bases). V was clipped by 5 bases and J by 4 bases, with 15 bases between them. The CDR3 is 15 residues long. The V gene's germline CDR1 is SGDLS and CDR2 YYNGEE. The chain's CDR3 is CASSRRGLVTGELFF. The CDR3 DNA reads TGTGCCAGCAGTCGGCGGGGGCTTGTCACCGGGGAGCTGTTTTTT.

CDR3 sequence reads: CATSPQGRTEAFF. The CDR3, as DNA: TGTGCCACCAGCCCCCAGGGGAGGACTGAAGCTTTCTTT. The J gene is TRBJ1-1, the V gene TRBV15; D perhaps matches TRBD1 (6 bases). This CDR3 is built from 13 residues. V gave up 5 bases and J gave up 5 bases, with 12 bases separating them. Germline lookup yields CDR1 LNHNV and CDR2 YYDKDF (reference sequence). Full variable domain (rest looked up from reference TRBV15 and TRBJ1-1): DAMVIQNPRYQVTQFGKPVTLSCSQTLNHNVMYWYQQKSSQAPKLLFHYYDKDFNNEADTPDNFQSRRPNTSFCFLDIRSPGLGDTAMYLCATSPQGRTEAFFGQGTRLTVV.